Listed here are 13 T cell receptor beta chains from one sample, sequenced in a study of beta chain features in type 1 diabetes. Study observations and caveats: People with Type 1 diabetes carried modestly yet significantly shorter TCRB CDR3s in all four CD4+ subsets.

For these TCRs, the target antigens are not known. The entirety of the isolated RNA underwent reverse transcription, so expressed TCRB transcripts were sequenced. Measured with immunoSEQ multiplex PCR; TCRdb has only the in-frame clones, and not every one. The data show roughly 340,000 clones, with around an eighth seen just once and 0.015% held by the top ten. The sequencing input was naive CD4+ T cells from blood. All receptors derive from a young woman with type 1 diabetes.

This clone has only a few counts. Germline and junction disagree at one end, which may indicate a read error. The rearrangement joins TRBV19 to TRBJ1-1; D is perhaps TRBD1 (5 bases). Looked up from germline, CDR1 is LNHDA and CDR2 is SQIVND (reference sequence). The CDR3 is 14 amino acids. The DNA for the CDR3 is TGTGCCAGTACCCCCCGTAAGGGGAACCCTGAAGCTTTCTTT. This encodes CASTPRKGNPEAFF. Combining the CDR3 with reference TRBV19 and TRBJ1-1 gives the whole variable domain DGGITQSPKYLFRKEGQNVTLSCEQNLNHDAMYWYRQDPGQGLRLIYYSQIVNDFQKGDIAEGYSVSREKKESFPLTVTSAQKNPTAFYLCASTPRKGNPEAFFGQGTRLTVV.

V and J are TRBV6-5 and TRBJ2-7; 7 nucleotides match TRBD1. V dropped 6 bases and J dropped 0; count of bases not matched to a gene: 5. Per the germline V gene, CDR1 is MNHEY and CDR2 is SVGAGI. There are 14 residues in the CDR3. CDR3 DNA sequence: TGTGCCAGCAGCCGAGACAGGGCCTCCTACGAGCAGTACGTC. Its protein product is CASSRDRASYEQYV.

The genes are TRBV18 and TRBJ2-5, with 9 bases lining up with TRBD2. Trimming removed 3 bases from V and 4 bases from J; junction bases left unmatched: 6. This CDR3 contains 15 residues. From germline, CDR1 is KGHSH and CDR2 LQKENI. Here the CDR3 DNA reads TGTGCCAGCTCACCGCCGGGACTAGCCCCAGAGACCCAGTACTTC. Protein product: CASSPPGLAPETQYF.

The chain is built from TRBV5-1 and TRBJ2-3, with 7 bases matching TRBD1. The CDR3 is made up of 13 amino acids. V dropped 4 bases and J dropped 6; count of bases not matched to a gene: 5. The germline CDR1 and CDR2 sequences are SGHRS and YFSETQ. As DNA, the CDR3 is TGCGCCAGCAGCCTACTACAGGGGGATACGCAGTATTTT. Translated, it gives CASSLLQGDTQYF.

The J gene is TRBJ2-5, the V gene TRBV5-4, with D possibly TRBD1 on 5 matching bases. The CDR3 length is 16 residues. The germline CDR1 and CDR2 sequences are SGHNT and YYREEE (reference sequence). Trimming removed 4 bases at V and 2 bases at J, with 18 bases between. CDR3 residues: CASSLGPPREQETQYF. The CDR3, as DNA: TGTGCCAGCAGCCTGGGGCCGCCCCGTGAACAAGAGACCCAGTACTTC.

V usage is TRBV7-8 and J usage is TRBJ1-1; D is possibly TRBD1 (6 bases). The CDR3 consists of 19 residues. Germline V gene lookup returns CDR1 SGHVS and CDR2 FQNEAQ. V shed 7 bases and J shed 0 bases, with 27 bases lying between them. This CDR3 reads CASTIKGFGTPDMNTEAFF. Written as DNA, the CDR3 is TGTGCCAGCACCATAAAAGGCTTCGGGACACCTGATATGAACACTGAAGCTTTCTTT.

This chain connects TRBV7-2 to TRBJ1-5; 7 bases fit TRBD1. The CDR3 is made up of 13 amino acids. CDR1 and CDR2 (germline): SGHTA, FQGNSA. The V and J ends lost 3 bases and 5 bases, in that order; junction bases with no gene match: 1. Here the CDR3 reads CASSFTGDQPQHF. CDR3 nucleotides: TGTGCCAGCAGCTTTACAGGGGATCAGCCCCAGCATTTT.

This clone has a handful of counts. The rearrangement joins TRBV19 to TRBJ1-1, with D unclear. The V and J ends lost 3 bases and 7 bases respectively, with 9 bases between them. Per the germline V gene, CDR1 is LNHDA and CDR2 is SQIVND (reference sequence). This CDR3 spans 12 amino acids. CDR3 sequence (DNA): TGTGCCAGTAGTATGAGAAAGAATGAAGCTTTCTTT. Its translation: CASSMRKNEAFF.

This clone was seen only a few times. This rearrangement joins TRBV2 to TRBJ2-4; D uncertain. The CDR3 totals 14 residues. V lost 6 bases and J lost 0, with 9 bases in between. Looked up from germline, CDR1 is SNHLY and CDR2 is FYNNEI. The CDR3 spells CASRQPLAKNIQYF. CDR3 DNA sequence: TGTGCCAGCAGACAGCCACTAGCCAAAAACATTCAGTACTTC.

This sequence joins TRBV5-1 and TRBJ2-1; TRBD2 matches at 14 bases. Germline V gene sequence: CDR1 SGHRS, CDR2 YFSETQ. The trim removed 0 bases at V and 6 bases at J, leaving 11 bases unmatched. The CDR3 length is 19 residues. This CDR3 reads CASSLGRGLAGVRGNEQFF. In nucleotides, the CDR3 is TGCGCCAGCAGCTTGGGGAGGGGACTAGCGGGAGTCCGAGGCAATGAGCAGTTCTTC.

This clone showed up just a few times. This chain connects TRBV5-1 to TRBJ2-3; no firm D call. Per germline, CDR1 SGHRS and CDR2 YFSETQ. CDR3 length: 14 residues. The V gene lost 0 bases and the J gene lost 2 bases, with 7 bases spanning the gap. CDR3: CASSLEATTDTQYF. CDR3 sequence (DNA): TGCGCCAGCAGCTTGGAAGCCACCACAGATACGCAGTATTTT.

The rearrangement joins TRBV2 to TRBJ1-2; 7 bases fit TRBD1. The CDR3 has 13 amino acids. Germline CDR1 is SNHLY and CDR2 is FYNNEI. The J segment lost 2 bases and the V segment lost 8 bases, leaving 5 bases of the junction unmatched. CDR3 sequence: CASGHRGNYGYTF. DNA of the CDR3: TGTGCCAGCGGTCACAGGGGAAACTATGGCTACACCTTC.

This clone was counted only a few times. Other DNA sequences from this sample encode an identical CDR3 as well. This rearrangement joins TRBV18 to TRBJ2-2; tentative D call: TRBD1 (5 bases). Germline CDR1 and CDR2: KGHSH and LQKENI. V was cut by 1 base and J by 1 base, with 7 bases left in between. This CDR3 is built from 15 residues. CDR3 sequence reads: CASSPRQGNTGELFF. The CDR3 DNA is TGTGCCAGCTCACCACGGCAGGGGAACACCGGGGAGCTGTTTTTT.